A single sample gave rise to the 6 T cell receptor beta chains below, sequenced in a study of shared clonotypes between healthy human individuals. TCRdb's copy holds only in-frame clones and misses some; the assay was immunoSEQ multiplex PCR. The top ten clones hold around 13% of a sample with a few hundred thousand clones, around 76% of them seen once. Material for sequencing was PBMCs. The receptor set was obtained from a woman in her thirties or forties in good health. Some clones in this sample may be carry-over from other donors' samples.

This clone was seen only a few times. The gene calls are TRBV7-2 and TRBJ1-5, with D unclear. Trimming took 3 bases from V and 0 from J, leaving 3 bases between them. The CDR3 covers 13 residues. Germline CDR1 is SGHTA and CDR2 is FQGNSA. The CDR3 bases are TGTGCCAGCAGCTTGACTAGCAATCAGCCCCAGCATTTT. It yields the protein CASSLTSNQPQHF.

The CDR3 protein is CASSLGIPMNTEAFF. In DNA form, the CDR3 reads TGTGCCAGCAGTTTAGGAATACCCATGAACACTGAAGCTTTCTTT. The V and J genes are TRBV27 and TRBJ1-1, with no clear D. The CDR3 spans 15 residues. V was cut by 2 bases and J by 0 bases, with 10 bases left in between. Germline lookup yields CDR1 MNHEY and CDR2 SMNVEV (reference sequence).

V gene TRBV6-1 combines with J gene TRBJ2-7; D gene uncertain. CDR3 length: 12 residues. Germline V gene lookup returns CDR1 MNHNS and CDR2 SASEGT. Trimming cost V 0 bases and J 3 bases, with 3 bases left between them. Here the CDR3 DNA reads TGTGCCAGCAGTGAAGCGGGCTACGAGCAGTACTTC. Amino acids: CASSEAGYEQYF.

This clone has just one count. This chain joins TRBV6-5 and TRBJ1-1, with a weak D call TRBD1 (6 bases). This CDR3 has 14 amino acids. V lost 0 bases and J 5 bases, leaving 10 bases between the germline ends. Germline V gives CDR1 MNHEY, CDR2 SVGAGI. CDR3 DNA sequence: TGTGCCAGCAGTTACTCGGAGGGGGAGACTGAAGCTTTCTTT. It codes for CASSYSEGETEAFF.

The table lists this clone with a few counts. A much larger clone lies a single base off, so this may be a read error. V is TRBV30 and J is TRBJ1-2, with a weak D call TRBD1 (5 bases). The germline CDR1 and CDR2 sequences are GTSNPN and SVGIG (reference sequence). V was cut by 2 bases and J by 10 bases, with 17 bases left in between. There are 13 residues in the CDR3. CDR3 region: CAWSTRGGGVYTF. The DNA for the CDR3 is TGTGCCTGGAGTACGCGGGGGGGAGGTGTCTACACCTTC.

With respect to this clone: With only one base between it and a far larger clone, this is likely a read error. In DNA form, the CDR3 reads TGCACCAGCAGTGAGTGGTTAAATCAGCCCCAGCATTTT. As protein: CTSSEWLNQPQHF. This chain connects TRBV10-2 to TRBJ1-5; D is ambiguous. In germline, CDR1 is WSHSY, CDR2 SAAADI. The CDR3 has 13 amino acids.